A single sample gave rise to the 21 T cell receptor beta chains below, sequenced in a study of blood T cell repertoires in COVID-19. Data came from immunoSEQ multiplex PCR; TCRdb stores just in-frame clones and leaves some out. In the table there are under 50,000 clones, 85% to 95% of which are singletons. Sequencing used peripheral blood. The receptors were sampled from a man between 60 and 70 years old with COVID-19, enrolled during active disease.

V usage is TRBV13 and J usage is TRBJ1-6; D is perhaps TRBD1 (5 bases). The CDR3 has 13 residues. Deletions cut 4 bases from V and 10 bases from J, with 11 bases between. Per the germline V gene, CDR1 is PRHDT and CDR2 is FYEKMQ (reference sequence). The CDR3 bases are TGTGCCAGCAGCTCTGGGGGAGGCTCACCCCTCCACTTT. Encoded protein: CASSSGGGSPLHF.

This chain uses TRBV7-9 with TRBJ2-2; D remains unclear. Germline loops: CDR1 SEHNR, CDR2 FQNEAQ (reference sequence). The CDR3 spans 15 residues. V was trimmed by 1 base and J by 0 bases, leaving 6 bases between them. CDR3 nucleotide sequence: TGTGCCAGCAGCTTAGGCAGCGCGAACACCGGGGAGCTGTTTTTT. Its translation is CASSLGSANTGELFF.

J is TRBJ1-2 and V is TRBV25-1, with 12 bases matching TRBD1. The CDR3 spans 17 residues. The ends lost 1 base at V and 1 base at J; junction bases unmatched: 4. The V gene's germline CDR1 is MGHDK and CDR2 SYGVNS. CDR3 protein: CASSEWGTGGSNYGYTF. Written as DNA, the CDR3 is TGTGCCAGCAGTGAATGGGGGACAGGGGGCAGTAACTATGGCTACACCTTC.

The chain links TRBV6-5 to TRBJ1-5; TRBD1 matches at 7 bases. The germline gives CDR1 MNHEY, CDR2 SVGAGI. Losses at the gene ends were 5 bases for V and 0 bases for J; bases not matched to a gene: 4. CDR3 size: 15 residues. This CDR3 is CASSKGQLSNQPQHF. CDR3 bases: TGTGCCAGCAGTAAGGGACAGCTTAGCAATCAGCCCCAGCATTTT.

The chain's CDR3 is CAWRDRTDSSYNSPLHF. The CDR3 coding sequence is TGTGCCTGGAGGGACCGCACGGACAGCTCCTATAATTCACCCCTCCACTTT. The chain is built from TRBV30 and TRBJ1-6; D possibly corresponds to TRBD1 (6 bases). Germline V gene lookup returns CDR1 GTSNPN and CDR2 SVGIG (reference sequence). V was trimmed by 3 bases and J by 0 bases, leaving 15 bases between them. The CDR3 length is 17 residues.

V gene TRBV11-3 combines with J gene TRBJ1-1; 7 bases agree with TRBD1. Germline CDR1 SGHNT, CDR2 YENEEA. Trimming cost V 5 bases and J 5 bases; bases outside gene matches: 8. This CDR3 has 14 residues. The CDR3 loop reads CASSPGTVSTEAFF. The CDR3, as DNA: TGTGCCAGCAGCCCCGGGACAGTTTCGACTGAAGCTTTCTTT.

V and J are TRBV5-1 and TRBJ2-1, with 10 bases aligning to TRBD2. After removal of 2 bases from V and 5 bases from J, the junction contained 4 bases not matched to a gene. Per the germline V gene, CDR1 is SGHRS and CDR2 is YFSETQ. This CDR3 has 15 residues. CDR3 in DNA: TGCGCCAGCAGCTTCACTAGCGGGGCCGACAATGAGCAGTTCTTC. It is translated as CASSFTSGADNEQFF.

The rearrangement joins TRBV9 to TRBJ2-7; weak D call: TRBD1 (5 bases). The V gene lost 4 bases and the J gene lost 6 bases, with 29 bases spanning the gap. Germline V gene data show CDR1 as SGDLS and CDR2 as YYNGEE. The CDR3 is 18 residues long. CDR3 sequence: CASSPDLDLGRTLGEQYF. The DNA for the CDR3 is TGTGCCAGCAGCCCAGACTTAGATTTGGGGCGGACCCTCGGCGAGCAGTACTTC.

The CDR3 reads CASRKGSKSSGANVLTF. The CDR3 nucleotides read TGTGCCAGCAGAAAGGGGTCGAAGTCCTCTGGGGCCAACGTCCTGACTTTC. The rearrangement joins TRBV21-1 to TRBJ2-6; the DNA was not compared with TRBD1, the D call given in the table. TRBV21-1 is noted as a pseudogene. The CDR3 covers 17 residues.

V is TRBV28 and J is TRBJ2-3; 14 bases are shared with TRBD2. CDR3 length equals 17 residues. J was trimmed by 3 bases and V by 4 bases; bases with no gene match: 6. Per germline, CDR1 MDHEN and CDR2 SYDVKM. CDR3 residues: CASSSGLAGVRTDTQYF. The CDR3 DNA follows: TGTGCCAGCAGTTCGGGACTAGCGGGAGTCAGGACAGATACGCAGTATTTT.

A single count supports this clone. V usage is TRBV13 and J usage is TRBJ2-6; 12 positions agree with TRBD2. V lost 0 bases and J lost 0; bases outside the gene matches: 9. Germline CDR1 is PRHDT and CDR2 is FYEKMQ (reference sequence). The CDR3 is made up of 21 amino acids. The chain's CDR3 is CASSLGLAGGSPLSGANVLTF. The CDR3 DNA reads TGTGCCAGCAGCTTAGGACTAGCGGGAGGTAGCCCGCTCTCTGGGGCCAACGTCCTGACTTTC. Together with reference TRBV13 and TRBJ2-6, the CDR3 gives the full variable domain: AAGVIQSPRHLIKEKRETATLKCYPIPRHDTVYWYQQGPGQDPQFLISFYEKMQSDKGSIPDRFSAQQFSDYHSELNMSSLELGDSALYFCASSLGLAGGSPLSGANVLTFGAGSRLTVL.

The chain recombines TRBV6-5 with TRBJ1-5; 7 nucleotides match TRBD1. The CDR3 has 14 residues. Germline V gene data show CDR1 as MNHEY and CDR2 as SVGAGI. The J segment lost 2 bases and the V segment lost 5 bases, leaving 3 bases of the junction unmatched. In DNA form, the CDR3 reads TGTGCCAGCAGTATCACAGGGGGCAATCAGCCCCAGCATTTT. Its translation is CASSITGGNQPQHF.

The chain employs TRBV7-9 and TRBJ2-1, with D possibly being TRBD2 (6 bases). Trimming took 4 bases from V and 4 from J, leaving 8 bases between them. CDR1 is SEHNR, CDR2 FQNEAQ, per germline (reference sequence). The CDR3 has 13 amino acids. DNA for the CDR3: TGTGCCAGCAGCTGGGGACTTTACAATGAGCAGTTCTTC. Its translation is CASSWGLYNEQFF.

The chain carries TRBV11-2 and TRBJ2-7; 10 nucleotides align to TRBD2. CDR3 length equals 15 residues. CDR1 is SGHAT, CDR2 FQNNGV, per germline. V lost 4 bases and J lost 6; bases outside the gene matches: 9. This CDR3 is CASSSPLAGVIEQYF. The CDR3 bases are TGTGCCAGCAGCTCCCCGCTAGCGGGAGTCATCGAGCAGTACTTC.

The chain is built from TRBV30 and TRBJ2-1, with 7 bases aligning to TRBD2. V dropped 4 bases and J dropped 6; count of bases not matched to a gene: 9. The CDR3 sequence is 14 residues long. Germline V gene lookup returns CDR1 GTSNPN and CDR2 SVGIG (reference sequence). The CDR3 nucleotides are TGTGCCTGGAAGCGGGGTCTGGTGTTCAATGAGCAGTTCTTC. This encodes CAWKRGLVFNEQFF. Filled out from reference TRBV30 and TRBJ2-1, the complete variable domain reads SQTIHQWPATLVQPVGSPLSLECTVEGTSNPNLYWYRQAAGRGLQLLFYSVGIGQISSEVPQNLSASRPQDRQFILSSKKLLLSDSGFYLCAWKRGLVFNEQFFGPGTRLTVL.

J is TRBJ2-7 and V is TRBV5-1; TRBD1 might be the D (6 bases). Germline V gene data show CDR1 as SGHRS and CDR2 as YFSETQ. V was cut by 0 bases and J by 3 bases, with 16 bases left in between. The CDR3 length is 16 residues. The DNA for the CDR3 is TGCGCCAGCAGCTTGGAGTCCGGGACATACTACTACGAGCAGTACTTC. The encoded protein is CASSLESGTYYYEQYF.

The CDR3 nucleotides are TGTGCCACCAGTGATCTAAGCGGGAAAGTCAATGAGCAGTTCTTC. Translated: CATSDLSGKVNEQFF. The chain links TRBV24-1 to TRBJ2-1; 7 nucleotides match TRBD2. V lost 3 bases and J lost 6; bases outside the gene matches: 7. This CDR3 region has 15 residues. The germline V gene encodes CDR1 KGHDR and CDR2 SFDVKD.

The chain carries TRBV7-8 and TRBJ2-1; 10 nucleotides match TRBD2. The germline V gene has CDR1 SGHVS and CDR2 FQNEAQ. V was pared by 5 bases and J by 6 bases, with 16 bases of the junction left unmatched. The CDR3 contains 18 residues. The CDR3 loop reads CASSPRGGASGGANEQFF. CDR3 DNA sequence: TGTGCCAGCAGCCCGAGGGGAGGTGCTAGCGGGGGTGCCAATGAGCAGTTCTTC.

The chain combines TRBV7-8 with TRBJ1-2, with a tentative D call TRBD1 (5 bases). Trimming stripped 1 base from V and 4 bases from J, with 10 bases between. From germline, CDR1 is SGHVS and CDR2 FQNEAQ. The CDR3 length is 14 residues. Written as DNA, the CDR3 is TGTGCCAGCAGCTTAGGTGGGGGGGTCTATGGCTACACCTTC. It yields the protein CASSLGGGVYGYTF.

This chain links TRBV11-2 with TRBJ2-7; 12 bases match TRBD2. The CDR3 is made up of 15 amino acids. The ends lost 4 bases at V and 2 bases at J; junction bases unmatched: 3. The germline gives CDR1 SGHAT, CDR2 FQNNGV. CDR3 residues: CASSSRTSGTYEQYF. CDR3 DNA: TGTGCCAGCAGCTCCCGGACTAGCGGGACCTACGAGCAGTACTTC.

This chain connects TRBV18 to TRBJ1-1; the D gene is possibly TRBD1 (6 bases). Germline CDR1 is KGHSH and CDR2 is LQKENI. The CDR3 length is 15 residues. Trimming pared 9 bases from V and 5 bases from J, leaving 22 bases between. CDR3 in DNA: TGTGCCAGTCACCTGAGCACAGGGACTAGTACTGAAGCTTTCTTT. As protein: CASHLSTGTSTEAFF.